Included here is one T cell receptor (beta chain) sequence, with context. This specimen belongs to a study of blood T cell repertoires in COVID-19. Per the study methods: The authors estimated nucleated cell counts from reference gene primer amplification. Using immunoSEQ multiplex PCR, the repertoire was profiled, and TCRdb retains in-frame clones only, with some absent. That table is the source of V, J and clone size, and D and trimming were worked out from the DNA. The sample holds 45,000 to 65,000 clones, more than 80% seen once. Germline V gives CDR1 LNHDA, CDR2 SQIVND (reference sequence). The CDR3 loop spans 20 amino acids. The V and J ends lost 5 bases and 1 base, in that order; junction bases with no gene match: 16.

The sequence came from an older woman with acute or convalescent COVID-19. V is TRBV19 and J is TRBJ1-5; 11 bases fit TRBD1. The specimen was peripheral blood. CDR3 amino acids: CASSPSGQGVRHLSNQPQHF. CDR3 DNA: TGTGCCAGTAGTCCGTCGGGACAGGGGGTTAGACACCTAAGCAATCAGCCCCAGCATTTT.